This TCR beta chain was sequenced in a study of T cell responses to AZD1222 COVID-19 vaccine (dated by TCRdb to about 2021). Describing the broader study: AZD1222 recipients with second doses at about 4 weeks or about 12 weeks were pooled, because spike-specific TCR depth and breadth did not differ between schedules. A total of just over 230 trial participants underwent TCR sequencing, of whom nearly 210 received two doses of AZD1222 and around 25 received two doses of the MenACWY control vaccine. Trial participants were enrolled into age subgroups of 18-55, 56-69 and 70-plus years, which contained about 160, 30 and 59 TCR-sequenced participants, respectively.

The CDR3 regions of human TCRbeta chains were subjected to immunosequencing. The paper's data handling went like this. TCRs in the repertoires were compared against a reference library of SARS-CoV-2-specific TCRs that had been generated with the MIRA antigen-specificity platform. Breadth was defined as the fraction of unique TCRs that were SARS-CoV-2-associated. Depth was defined as the fraction of total T cells that were SARS-CoV-2-associated. Using the MIRA data, each spike-specific TCR was mapped to the spike region that the TCR reacts to and placed in a CD4 or CD8 class. Log10-transformed breadth and depth values were compared by one-way ANOVA with Sidak's multiple comparisons tests. TCRdb provides this immuneACCESS table in a form limited to in-frame rearrangements. Some clones are lacking; in checked studies, under half of them reflect an unresolved V gene, and why the rest are absent is not known. D and trimming were read from the DNA, whereas the V and J calls and clone size are those reported in that table. The sample includes 70,000 to 90,000 clones, with roughly 90% observed a single time. Of the sample, approximately 3% is held by the ten largest clones.

This specimen's time point label, per the study, means: baseline before first vaccination. The vaccinee samples were drawn from two UK trials, COV001 and COV002, one of which was a single-blind randomized controlled phase 2/3 trial testing AZD1222 (ChAdOx1 nCoV-19) in healthy adults. For TCRbeta chain sequencing, PBMC samples were collected from trial participants at day 0 and at day 28 after the second dose. This clone has a single count. The target of this receptor is not known. No base qualities exist here, and no much larger clone lies one base off it. Based on the germline V gene, the CDR1 and CDR2 sequences are MGHRA and YSYEKL. V lost 0 bases and J lost 5 bases; the stretch between them is 14 bases long. Inclusive of the bounding cysteine and phenylalanine, the CDR3 is 16 residues long. Solely the CDR3 DNA is kept, with 48 bases framed from the first base. Points the paper makes about the study in general: Because no day 14 peak-response samples were available, the repertoires could be characterized only after the peak T cell response. Conclusions about previously exposed vaccinees were limited because only 5 or 6 AZD1222 recipients were SARS-CoV-2 seropositive at baseline. After two AZD1222 doses, both the breadth and the depth of spike-specific TCRs were significantly higher than at day 0 and than in MenACWY recipients. Participants were mostly white British, with more females than males. The authors suggested clonal diversity may have been underestimated. The 56-69-year group was small, and its depth increase did not reach significance, likely because of low power. CD4 TCRs associated with the vaccine covered the entire spike protein, and the dominant responses were in regions 160-218 and 743-854. Reportedly, close to half of the unique spike-specific TCRs recognized epitopes lying outside the regions that are mutated in the B.1.351 and B.1.1.7 variants.

The sample here was peripheral blood, taken on day 0 of AZD1222 vaccination. This TCR was sampled from an adult in good health. This receptor chain uses TRBV4-1 and TRBJ1-3, and perhaps TRBD1 as D gene, on 6 matching bases. The DNA reads as follows: TGCGCCAGCAGCCAAGATACGGACAGAAGAAGAAACACCATATATTTT. It specifies CASSQDTDRRRNTIYF.